The entry below gives a single T cell receptor (beta chain) sequence along with its context. What it binds is unknown. The sample is drawn from a study of T-cell memory formation after mild COVID-19. For the study at large: Clustering of TCRs was largely donor specific. Findings and limits, study-wide: Contracting CD4+ clones were located mainly in CM and EM, and CD8+ clones in EMRA. Balance between CD4 and CD8 was seen in clones contracting day 15 to 85, and a CD4+ lean was seen in later expanders.

There are 15 residues in the CDR3. Trimming left V 5 bases short and J 7 bases short, with 19 bases between. Germline CDR1 reads SGHRS; CDR2 reads YFSETQ. The TCR alpha and TCR beta cDNA libraries, bearing sample barcodes and UMIs, were generated by 5'RACE using constant-segment primers. TCRdb processed the 5' RACE reads anew with MiXCR; each CDR3 protein has one entry. The table shows around 200,000 distinct CDR3 sequences, with roughly a tenth occurring only once. This chain links TRBV5-1 with TRBJ2-1, with D possibly matching TRBD1 (5 bases). The clonotype comes from a man aged 18-30 years who had mild COVID-19 (a few samples of this study predate the infection). Cell type and time point are not known. The sample consisted of PBMCs or a T cell subset sorted from them (not recorded which). This CDR3 is CASRQDPVGRNEQFF. CDR3 DNA: TGCGCCAGCAGACAGGACCCGGTAGGTAGAAATGAGCAGTTCTTC.